The 25 T cell receptor beta chains below all came from one sample that was sequenced in a study of T cell changes during pregnancy in multiple sclerosis. TCRdb keeps only in-frame clones here, not all; method: immunoSEQ multiplex PCR. The table records about 37,000 clones, 90% to 95% of them present only once. The source was CD4+ T cells from peripheral blood mononuclear cells, collected in the third trimester of pregnancy. These receptors were collected from a female donor in good health, enrolled as a control in a pregnancy study.

The chain links TRBV5-8 to TRBJ2-7; D is possibly TRBD2 (5 bases). CDR3 length equals 16 residues. Germline CDR1 reads SGHTS; CDR2 reads YDEGEE. The V gene lost 4 bases and the J gene lost 6 bases, with 23 bases spanning the gap. In DNA, the CDR3 is TGTGCCAGCAGCAGATTAGCGCTGGTTAGTTCGGGCGAGCAGTACTTC. Protein sequence: CASSRLALVSSGEQYF.

This clone was found once. V gene TRBV6-5 combines with J gene TRBJ1-1; a possible D gene is TRBD1 (6 bases). V was trimmed by 10 bases and J by 0 bases, leaving 15 bases between them. CDR3 size: 14 residues. The germline CDR1 and CDR2 sequences are MNHEY and SVGAGI. The CDR3 DNA reads TGTGCCACTTCTCGGACAGACATGAACACTGAAGCTTTCTTT. It codes for CATSRTDMNTEAFF.

The V call is TRBV5-4, the J call TRBJ2-2; 12 bases align to TRBD2. The V gene end was trimmed by 2 bases and the J gene end by 5 bases; junction bases not matched to a gene: 10. The CDR3 has 18 amino acids. Germline CDR1 reads SGHNT; CDR2 reads YYREEE (reference sequence). In DNA, the CDR3 is TGTGCCAGCAGCTTACGTCGGCTAGCGGGGGGGCGGACCGGGGAGCTGTTTTTT. This gives the protein CASSLRRLAGGRTGELFF.

This chain's CDR3 is CASSLEGDRGQYF. The CDR3 DNA is TGTGCCAGCAGCTTAGAAGGGGACAGAGGGCAGTACTTC. The chain couples TRBV7-8 to TRBJ2-7; 7 bases agree with TRBD1. CDR1 and CDR2 (germline): SGHVS, FQNEAQ. CDR3 length: 13 amino acids. After removal of 1 base from V and 9 bases from J, the junction contained 6 bases not matched to a gene.

The chain links TRBV5-6 to TRBJ2-3, with 8 bases aligning to TRBD2. From germline, CDR1 is SGHDT and CDR2 YYEEEE. The CDR3 covers 15 residues. J lost 10 bases, V lost 4 bases, and 14 bases had no gene match. The CDR3: CASSRRAGGAVSQYF. CDR3 bases: TGTGCCAGCAGCCGAAGGGCCGGGGGGGCGGTATCGCAGTATTTT.

The rearrangement joins TRBV28 to TRBJ2-2, with 8 bases fitting TRBD2. The J segment lost 1 base and the V segment lost 5 bases, leaving 6 bases of the junction unmatched. The CDR3 covers 16 residues. CDR1 is MDHEN, CDR2 SYDVKM, per germline. The DNA for the CDR3 is TGTGCCAGCAGTCCCCGGGCGGGAGGGAACACCGGGGAGCTGTTTTTT. Translation: CASSPRAGGNTGELFF.

The CDR3 loop reads CASTLGHAPNQPQHF. CDR3 DNA sequence: TGTGCCAGTACTCTCGGACACGCTCCTAATCAGCCCCAGCATTTT. This sequence joins TRBV19 and TRBJ1-5, with D possibly TRBD1 on 5 matching bases. The CDR3 length is 15 residues. CDR1 LNHDA and CDR2 SQIVND come from the germline V gene (reference sequence). Trimming removed 7 bases at V and 4 bases at J, with 17 bases between. The complete variable domain, with remaining parts taken from reference TRBV19 and TRBJ1-5, reads DGGITQSPKYLFRKEGQNVTLSCEQNLNHDAMYWYRQDPGQGLRLIYYSQIVNDFQKGDIAEGYSVSREKKESFPLTVTSAQKNPTAFYLCASTLGHAPNQPQHFGDGTRLSIL.

V is TRBV19 and J is TRBJ1-5; D remains ambiguous. V lost 5 bases, J lost 3 bases, and 14 bases lay in between. Per germline, CDR1 LNHDA and CDR2 SQIVND (reference sequence). The CDR3 extends over 15 amino acids. The DNA of the CDR3 is TGTGCCAGTAGTCCTGGCGGGGATTACAATCAGCCCCAGCATTTT. This codes for CASSPGGDYNQPQHF.

The chain combines TRBV6-5 with TRBJ2-1; 13 bases map to TRBD2. The trim removed 7 bases at V and 9 bases at J, leaving 9 bases unmatched. Germline-derived CDR1 and CDR2 are MNHEY and SVGAGI. The CDR3 extends over 15 amino acids. DNA for the CDR3: TGTGCCAGCACCAAACTAGCGGGGGGGATTCTTGAGCAGTTCTTC. The encoded protein is CASTKLAGGILEQFF.

As DNA, the CDR3 is TGTGCCAGCAGTTTAAGTTCCGTCGGAGGAGCTAATGAAAAACTGTTTTTT. This encodes CASSLSSVGGANEKLFF. The rearrangement joins TRBV28 to TRBJ1-4; D gene uncertain. Germline CDR1 MDHEN, CDR2 SYDVKM. CDR3 size: 17 residues. With 2 bases removed from V and 3 bases from J, the gap between germline ends came to 16 bases.

J is TRBJ2-4 and V is TRBV7-8, with 13 bases lining up with TRBD2. Losses at the gene ends were 5 bases for V and 0 bases for J; bases not matched to a gene: 4. Germline V gives CDR1 SGHVS, CDR2 FQNEAQ. The CDR3 totals 17 residues. CDR3 protein: CASSTSGGALAKNIQYF. The DNA of the CDR3 is TGTGCCAGCAGCACTAGCGGGGGGGCCCTAGCCAAAAACATTCAGTACTTC.

The gene calls are TRBV5-1 and TRBJ1-2, with TRBD1 identical over 9 bases. Germline values: CDR1 SGHRS, CDR2 YFSETQ. Losses at the gene ends were 0 bases for V and 7 bases for J; bases not matched to a gene: 4. This CDR3 region has 14 residues. The CDR3 loop reads CASSLDRGLGGYTF. The CDR3 region has the DNA TGCGCCAGCAGCTTGGACAGGGGGCTAGGTGGCTACACCTTC.

This chain joins TRBV2 and TRBJ2-2, with 16 bases lining up with TRBD2. The CDR3 contains 16 residues. Unmatched junction bases numbered 5, after V lost 7 bases and J lost 6 bases. The V gene's germline CDR1 is SNHLY and CDR2 FYNNEI. CDR3 coding DNA: TGTGCCAGCAAGGGACTAGCGGGGGGGCCGGCCGGGGAGCTGTTTTTT. Its protein is CASKGLAGGPAGELFF.

V is TRBV27 and J is TRBJ2-7; D possibly corresponds to TRBD2 (6 bases). The CDR3 has 13 residues. Trimming shortened V by 6 bases and J by 2 bases, and 11 bases separated the two germline ends. Germline values: CDR1 MNHEY, CDR2 SMNVEV (reference sequence). The CDR3 DNA is TGTGCCAGCAGGCGGGGCAGAACCTACGAGCAGTACTTC. This sequence encodes CASRRGRTYEQYF.

The rearrangement uses TRBV5-1 and TRBJ2-3; 9 positions agree with TRBD1. This CDR3 has 15 amino acids. Germline V lookup: CDR1 SGHRS, CDR2 YFSETQ. V shed 0 bases and J 5 bases; nucleotides not matched to a gene: 4. CDR3: CASSLVETGGDTQYF. The CDR3 DNA reads as TGCGCCAGCAGCTTGGTAGAGACAGGGGGAGATACGCAGTATTTT.

The chain has TRBV5-1 and TRBJ2-5; 14 positions match TRBD2. The V and J ends lost 0 bases and 13 bases, in that order; junction bases with no gene match: 5. Germline assignment: CDR1 SGHRS and CDR2 YFSETQ. CDR3 length: 14 residues. The CDR3 loop reads CASSLGGLAGAAYF. The CDR3 region has the DNA TGCGCCAGCAGCTTGGGGGGACTAGCGGGGGCCGCGTACTTC.

The chain employs TRBV25-1 and TRBJ2-7; 7 nucleotides match TRBD1. J gave up 2 bases and V 1 base, and 5 bases lay outside the gene matches. This CDR3 has 15 amino acids. Germline lookup yields CDR1 MGHDK and CDR2 SYGVNS. In DNA, the CDR3 is TGTGCCAGCAGTGAATCGCGGACAGGACCCTACGAGCAGTACTTC. Translation: CASSESRTGPYEQYF.

The chain links TRBV29-1 to TRBJ1-4; 8 bases match TRBD1. The CDR3 loop spans 14 amino acids. J lost 7 bases, V lost 5 bases, and 9 bases had no gene match. Germline V CDR1 and CDR2: SQVTM, ANQGSEA. The CDR3 bases are TGCAGCGTTCAAGGGGCAGGGGGCCGTGAAAAACTGTTTTTT. Residues: CSVQGAGGREKLFF. The whole variable domain, filled in from reference TRBV29-1 and TRBJ1-4, reads SAVISQKPSRDICQRGTSLTIQCQVDSQVTMMFWYRQQPGQSLTLIATANQGSEATYESGFVIDKFPISRPNLTFSTLTVSNMSPEDSSIYLCSVQGAGGREKLFFGSGTQLSVL.

The chain is built from TRBV7-8 and TRBJ1-1; D is unclear. Trimming stripped 5 bases from V and 1 base from J, with 8 bases between. CDR3 length: 13 residues. Germline V gene lookup returns CDR1 SGHVS and CDR2 FQNEAQ. This chain's CDR3 is CASSTYRNTEAFF. The CDR3 nucleotides are TGTGCCAGCAGCACCTACAGGAACACTGAAGCTTTCTTT.

The CDR3 DNA sequence: TGTGCCAGCAGCAAACAGGTAGCTAACTATGGCTACACCTTC. Translating gives CASSKQVANYGYTF. The chain recombines TRBV6-1 with TRBJ1-2; possible D gene TRBD1, 5 bases. There are 14 residues in the CDR3. V lost 6 bases and J 0 bases, leaving 11 bases between the germline ends. From germline, CDR1 is MNHNS and CDR2 SASEGT.

V usage is TRBV7-8 and J usage is TRBJ2-7; D may be TRBD1 (6 bases). The CDR3 has 12 residues. Trimming took 1 base from V and 6 from J, leaving 7 bases between them. The germline CDR1 and CDR2 sequences are SGHVS and FQNEAQ. CDR3 DNA sequence: TGTGCCAGCAGCTTAGACAGGGTCGAGCAGTACTTC. Protein product: CASSLDRVEQYF. The full variable domain, in which reference TRBV7-8 and TRBJ2-7 provide the parts outside the CDR3, is GAGVSQSPRYKVAKRGQDVALRCDPISGHVSLFWYQQALGQGPEFLTYFQNEAQLDKSGLPSDRFFAERPEGSVSTLKIQRTQQEDSAVYLCASSLDRVEQYFGPGTRLTVT.

This chain connects TRBV28 to TRBJ2-1, with TRBD2 matching over 9 bases. This CDR3 is built from 14 residues. The germline V gene has CDR1 MDHEN and CDR2 SYDVKM. V shed 3 bases and J 6 bases; nucleotides not matched to a gene: 3. CDR3 sequence reads: CASSFSGSLNEQFF. The CDR3 DNA reads TGTGCCAGCAGTTTTAGCGGGAGCCTCAATGAGCAGTTCTTC.

V is TRBV5-1 and J is TRBJ1-4; 7 bases are shared with TRBD1. This CDR3 comprises 15 residues. The J segment lost 0 bases and the V segment lost 4 bases, leaving 3 bases of the junction unmatched. The germline V gene has CDR1 SGHRS and CDR2 YFSETQ. CDR3 protein: CASSRDRATNEKLFF. DNA of the CDR3: TGCGCCAGCAGCCGTGACAGGGCAACTAATGAAAAACTGTTTTTT.

This sequence joins TRBV6-1 and TRBJ2-7; 7 bases line up with TRBD2. CDR1 and CDR2 (germline): MNHNS, SASEGT. The CDR3 contains 13 residues. With V trimmed by 8 bases and J by 2 bases, 6 bases remained unmatched. CDR3 nucleotides: TGTGCCAGCTTTTCGAGCGGGACCTACGAGCAGTACTTC. Residues: CASFSSGTYEQYF.

This clone showed up just once. The chain has TRBV15 and TRBJ2-7, with 8 bases lining up with TRBD2. This CDR3 is 16 amino acids long. Germline values: CDR1 LNHNV, CDR2 YYDKDF (reference sequence). The J segment lost 2 bases and the V segment lost 1 base, leaving 7 bases of the junction unmatched. The CDR3 region is CATSRVTSGPAYEQYF. CDR3 in DNA: TGTGCCACCAGCAGAGTAACTAGCGGACCAGCCTACGAGCAGTACTTC.